The entry that follows covers one T cell receptor (beta chain) sequence. The target antigen is unknown. This entry belongs to a study of blood T cells in healthy people across ages. General observations from the study: Bulk PBMC profiling left naive and antigen-experienced comparisons inconclusive. Diversity was estimated from one million T cells, and these estimates were considered underestimates. Naive CD4+ cells and diversity were both higher in long-lived donors than in aged donors.

This CDR3 is built from 12 residues. Germline-derived CDR1 and CDR2 are MNHEY and SMNVEV (reference sequence). Between the trimmed V and J ends, which lost 5 bases and 0 bases, there was a span of 4 bases. Combining a sample-barcoded 5' primer with a J-beta primer mix, a second PCR ran for about 6 to 12 cycles. TCRdb reprocessed the 5' RACE reads via MiXCR and lists one record per CDR3 protein. The table includes 1.5 million to 1.9 million distinct CDR3 sequences, 35% to 45% detected once. Healthy Russian Caucasian donors spanned ages about 6 to 100 years. This TCR derives from a woman in her late teens or twenties in good health. The V call is TRBV27, the J call TRBJ1-2; no reliable D call. The sequenced sample consisted of blood. The CDR3 DNA is TGTGCCAGCAGTCCAACTAACTATGGCTACACCTTC. It translates to CASSPTNYGYTF.